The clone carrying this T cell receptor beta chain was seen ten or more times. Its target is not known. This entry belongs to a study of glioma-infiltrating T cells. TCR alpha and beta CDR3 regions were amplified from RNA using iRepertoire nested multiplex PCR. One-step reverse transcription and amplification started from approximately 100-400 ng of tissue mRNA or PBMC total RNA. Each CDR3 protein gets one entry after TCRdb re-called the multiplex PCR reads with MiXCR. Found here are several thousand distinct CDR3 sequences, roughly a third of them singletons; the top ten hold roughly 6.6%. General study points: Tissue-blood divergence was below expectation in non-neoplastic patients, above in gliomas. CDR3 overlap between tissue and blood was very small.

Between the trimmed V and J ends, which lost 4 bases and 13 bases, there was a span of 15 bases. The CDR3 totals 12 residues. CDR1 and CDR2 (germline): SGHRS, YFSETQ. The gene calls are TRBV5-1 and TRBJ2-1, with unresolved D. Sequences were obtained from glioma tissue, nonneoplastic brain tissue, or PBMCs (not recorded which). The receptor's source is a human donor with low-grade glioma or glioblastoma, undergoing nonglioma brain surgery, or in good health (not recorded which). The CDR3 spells CASSLLQNPQFF. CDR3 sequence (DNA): TGCGCCAGCAGCCTCCTGCAAAATCCCCAGTTCTTC. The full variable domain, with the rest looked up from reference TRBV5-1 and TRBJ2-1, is KAGVTQTPRYLIKTRGQQVTLSCSPISGHRSVSWYQQTPGQGLQFLFEYFSETQRNKGNFPGRFSGRQFSNSRSEMNVSTLELGDSALYLCASSLLQNPQFFGPGTRLTVL.